These 31 T cell receptor beta chains were all obtained from the same sample, sequenced in a study of blood T cell repertoires in COVID-19. Some clones are missing from TCRdb's copy, which holds only in-frame ones; the method was immunoSEQ multiplex PCR. Among roughly 80,000 clones, roughly 84% were seen once, and the ten largest hold around 3%. Input material: peripheral blood. Source of these receptors: a woman older than 75 with acute or convalescent COVID-19.

V gene TRBV19 combines with J gene TRBJ1-1; 11 positions match TRBD1. This CDR3 is built from 15 residues. Losses at the gene ends were 5 bases for V and 3 bases for J; bases not matched to a gene: 5. CDR1 is LNHDA and CDR2 is SQIVND in the germline V gene (reference sequence). The CDR3 protein is CASSPDRGRYTEAFF. CDR3 sequence (DNA): TGTGCCAGTAGTCCGGACAGGGGGCGATACACTGAAGCTTTCTTT.

The chain links TRBV19 to TRBJ1-5; D might be TRBD1 (5 bases). The V end lost 3 bases, the J end lost 5 bases, and 8 bases lay between the germline ends. Germline CDR1 reads LNHDA; CDR2 reads SQIVND (reference sequence). This CDR3 comprises 13 residues. This CDR3 reads CASSITTDQPQHF. CDR3 bases: TGTGCCAGTAGTATCACGACAGATCAGCCCCAGCATTTT.

The rearrangement joins TRBV19 to TRBJ2-3; maybe TRBD2 (5 bases). V was clipped by 3 bases and J by 1 base, with 20 bases between them. The CDR3 contains 18 residues. The V gene's germline CDR1 is LNHDA and CDR2 SQIVND (reference sequence). CDR3 DNA sequence: TGTGCCAGTAGTATTCGGGAAAGTGGGGTGCGGCGCACAGATACGCAGTATTTT. Protein: CASSIRESGVRRTDTQYF.

CDR3 nucleotides: TGTGCCAGCAGTGAATTATCGAAAGGGGCGTCAGAGACCCAGTACTTC. Protein product: CASSELSKGASETQYF. This chain joins TRBV25-1 and TRBJ2-5; D possibly corresponds to TRBD1 (5 bases). With 1 base removed from V and 4 bases from J, the gap between germline ends came to 16 bases. Germline assignment: CDR1 MGHDK and CDR2 SYGVNS. There are 16 residues in the CDR3. The full variable domain, in which reference TRBV25-1 and TRBJ2-5 provide the parts outside the CDR3, is EADIYQTPRYLVIGTGKKITLECSQTMGHDKMYWYQQDPGMELHLIHYSYGVNSTEKGDLSSESTVSRIRTEHFPLTLESARPSHTSQYLCASSELSKGASETQYFGPGTRLLVL.

This clone was recorded once. The genes are TRBV21-1 and TRBJ1-1. TRBV21-1 is designated a pseudogene. The CDR3 has 14 residues. Here the CDR3 reads CASSKIWRDTEAFF. The DNA for the CDR3 is TGTGCCAGCAGCAAGATTTGGCGGGACACTGAAGCTTTCTTT.

CDR3 coding DNA: TGTGCCAGCAGCTTAGCTACCCAAGAGACCCAGTACTTC. Translating it yields CASSLATQETQYF. This rearrangement joins TRBV11-2 to TRBJ2-5, with D unclear. CDR1 is SGHAT and CDR2 is FQNNGV in the germline V gene. Trimming pared 1 base from V and 1 base from J, leaving 4 bases between. This CDR3 is built from 13 residues.

J is TRBJ2-2 and V is TRBV10-2; weak D call: TRBD2 (5 bases). The germline CDR1 and CDR2 sequences are WSHSY and SAAADI. The CDR3 is 15 amino acids. V dropped 7 bases and J dropped 6 bases, with 18 bases sitting between them. The CDR3 coding sequence is TGCGCCAGCACCACAGTGGGGAGAGGAGCCGGGGAGCTGTTTTTT. It is translated as CASTTVGRGAGELFF.

V is TRBV30 and J is TRBJ1-6; 8 nucleotides align to TRBD1. Per the germline V gene, CDR1 is GTSNPN and CDR2 is SVGIG (reference sequence). This CDR3 has 12 residues. With V trimmed by 5 bases and J by 9 bases, 3 bases remained unmatched. The CDR3 region has the DNA TGTGCCTGGGACAGGGGAGGTTCACCCCTCCACTTT. Residues: CAWDRGGSPLHF.

The chain joins TRBV2 to TRBJ1-2, with TRBD1 matching 8 bases. With V trimmed by 10 bases and J by 5 bases, 6 bases remained unmatched. There are 12 residues in the CDR3. Germline CDR1 is SNHLY and CDR2 is FYNNEI. The CDR3, as DNA: TGTGCCACTTCTCAGGGGGCTTATGGCTACACCTTC. Its translation: CATSQGAYGYTF.

The chain uses TRBV5-4 and TRBJ1-4; possible D gene TRBD1, 6 bases. Trimming cost V 3 bases and J 3 bases, with 15 bases left between them. The CDR3 covers 16 residues. The germline V gene encodes CDR1 SGHNT and CDR2 YYREEE (reference sequence). This CDR3 is CASSSPREGANEKLFF. DNA for the CDR3: TGTGCCAGCAGCTCCCCTCGGGAGGGGGCTAATGAAAAACTGTTTTTT. The entire variable domain, with the rest obtained from reference TRBV5-4 and TRBJ1-4, is as follows: ETGVTQSPTHLIKTRGQQVTLRCSSQSGHNTVSWYQQALGQGPQFIFQYYREEENGRGNFPPRFSGLQFPNYSSELNVNALELDDSALYLCASSSPREGANEKLFFGSGTQLSVL.

The rearrangement links TRBV3-1 (or the pseudogene TRBV3-2) to TRBJ2-1; D uncertain. The CDR3 runs 15 residues. Trimming pared 3 bases from V and 4 bases from J, leaving 13 bases between. Germline V lookup: CDR1 LGHDT, CDR2 YNNKEL (reference sequence). Written as DNA, the CDR3 is TGTGCCAGCAGCCACTACGCAGTAGCATACAATGAGCAGTTCTTC. Residues: CASSHYAVAYNEQFF.

The genes are TRBV4-2 and TRBJ1-2, with no clear D. This CDR3 contains 13 residues. Germline values: CDR1 LGHNA, CDR2 YNFKEQ. Deletions cut 0 bases from V and 4 bases from J, with 6 bases between. DNA of the CDR3: TGTGCCAGCAGCCAAGATCTCGGCTATGGCTACACCTTC. Its translation: CASSQDLGYGYTF.

The chain uses TRBV15 and TRBJ2-1; TRBD2 matches at 10 bases. This CDR3 is built from 18 residues. Germline lookup yields CDR1 LNHNV and CDR2 YYDKDF (reference sequence). With 5 bases clipped from V and 0 bases from J, the junction kept 10 bases outside the gene matches. The CDR3 DNA follows: TGTGCCACCAGCTGGAACCCTGGACTAGCGGTCTCCTACAATGAGCAGTTCTTC. Encoded protein: CATSWNPGLAVSYNEQFF.

The CDR3 DNA is TGTGCCAGCAGCTCTCGACAGGGAGGTTTTGAAAACACCATATATTTT. Translation gives CASSSRQGGFENTIYF. The chain is built from TRBV28 and TRBJ1-3; 7 bases line up with TRBD1. The V segment lost 6 bases and the J segment 6 bases; nucleotides outside the gene matches: 14. The germline V gene encodes CDR1 MDHEN and CDR2 SYDVKM. The CDR3 extends over 16 amino acids. The entire variable domain, with the rest obtained from reference TRBV28 and TRBJ1-3, is as follows: DVKVTQSSRYLVKRTGEKVFLECVQDMDHENMFWYRQDPGLGLRLIYFSYDVKMKEKGDIPEGYSVSREKKERFSLILESASTNQTSMYLCASSSRQGGFENTIYFGEGSWLTVV.

J is TRBJ1-1 and V is TRBV29-1; a possible D gene is TRBD1 (5 bases). The CDR3 has 13 amino acids. Germline V gene sequence: CDR1 SQVTM, CDR2 ANQGSEA. V was trimmed by 4 bases and J by 0 bases, leaving 9 bases between them. CDR3 residues: CSVGQLMNTEAFF. As DNA, the CDR3 is TGCAGCGTTGGACAGTTAATGAACACTGAAGCTTTCTTT.

The chain is built from TRBV30 and TRBJ1-4, with D possibly being TRBD1 (6 bases). Germline V gene data show CDR1 as GTSNPN and CDR2 as SVGIG (reference sequence). The CDR3 has 14 residues. Between the trimmed V and J ends, which lost 0 bases and 13 bases, there was a span of 18 bases. The CDR3 region is CAWSVPQGWGGLFF. Here the CDR3 DNA reads TGTGCCTGGAGTGTACCACAGGGTTGGGGGGGACTGTTTTTT.

The chain recombines TRBV12-5 with TRBJ1-5; a possible D gene is TRBD1 (5 bases). The germline V gene has CDR1 LGHNT and CDR2 FRNRAP. CDR3 length: 13 residues. Trimming cost V 3 bases and J 4 bases, with 7 bases left between them. Written as DNA, the CDR3 is TGTGCTAGTGGTTTAGCAGGGAATCAGCCCCAGCATTTT. Protein product: CASGLAGNQPQHF. Based on the CDR3 plus reference TRBV12-5 and TRBJ1-5, the full variable domain is DARVTQTPRHKVTEMGQEVTMRCQPILGHNTVFWYRQTMMQGLELLAYFRNRAPLDDSGMPKDRFSAEMPDATLATLKIQPSEPRDSAVYFCASGLAGNQPQHFGDGTRLSIL.

The chain combines TRBV19 with TRBJ1-5; D is perhaps TRBD1 (6 bases). The germline V and J ends were trimmed by 4 bases and 0 bases, with 13 bases remaining between them. The CDR3 extends over 16 amino acids. The germline gives CDR1 LNHDA, CDR2 SQIVND (reference sequence). CDR3 loop: CASSTGTSYSNQPQHF. The CDR3 DNA is TGTGCCAGTAGTACCGGGACATCCTATAGCAATCAGCCCCAGCATTTT.

V usage is TRBV28 and J usage is TRBJ2-1; D is unresolved. The CDR3 is 11 amino acids. The V gene's germline CDR1 is MDHEN and CDR2 SYDVKM. Deletions cut 8 bases from V and 5 bases from J, with 7 bases between. CDR3 nucleotide sequence: TGTGCCAGCGCGGTGAACAATGAGCAGTTCTTC. Translation: CASAVNNEQFF.

This chain uses TRBV7-2 with TRBJ2-5; 11 nucleotides line up with TRBD2. Germline assignment: CDR1 SGHTA and CDR2 FQGNSA. The CDR3 contains 16 residues. V shed 4 bases, J shed 2 bases, and the junction held 6 bases outside the gene matches. In DNA form, the CDR3 reads TGTGCCAGCAGCTCGTTTGCTAGCGGGGGGCAAGAGACCCAGTACTTC. Encoded protein: CASSSFASGGQETQYF.

The chain has TRBV19 and TRBJ2-6, with D unresolved. Looked up from germline, CDR1 is LNHDA and CDR2 is SQIVND (reference sequence). Deletions cut 4 bases from V and 5 bases from J, with 12 bases between. The CDR3 has 15 amino acids. The CDR3 DNA is TGTGCCAGTAGTACATCAGGTAAAAGGGCCAACGTCCTGACTTTC. Translating it yields CASSTSGKRANVLTF.

This chain uses TRBV20-1 with TRBJ2-5, with 10 bases that match TRBD1. Germline V gives CDR1 DFQATT, CDR2 SNEGSKA (reference sequence). V lost 3 bases and J lost 5; bases outside the gene matches: 3. This CDR3 contains 13 residues. Here the CDR3 reads CSASGQGVETQYF. CDR3 bases: TGCAGTGCTAGTGGACAGGGGGTTGAGACCCAGTACTTC.

The CDR3 DNA sequence: TGTGCCAGCAGTTACTCCCGACAGACTGGCTACACCTTC. It specifies CASSYSRQTGYTF. The rearrangement uses TRBV6-5 and TRBJ1-2; a possible D gene is TRBD1 (5 bases). The CDR3 sequence is 13 residues long. Germline V CDR1 and CDR2: MNHEY, SVGAGI. Trimming took 0 bases from V and 7 from J, leaving 9 bases between them.

The gene calls are TRBV18 and TRBJ1-5, with D possibly TRBD1 on 5 matching bases. CDR1 KGHSH and CDR2 LQKENI come from the germline V gene. The CDR3 consists of 16 residues. Trimming left V 4 bases short and J 3 bases short, with 16 bases between. The CDR3 nucleotides read TGTGCCAGCTCACGCGGCCCACAGGTTCCCAATCAGCCCCAGCATTTT. It translates to CASSRGPQVPNQPQHF.

The rearrangement uses TRBV28 and TRBJ2-1, with TRBD2 matching over 10 bases. Germline CDR1 is MDHEN and CDR2 is SYDVKM. The trim removed 1 base at V and 6 bases at J, leaving 12 bases unmatched. The CDR3 consists of 18 residues. The CDR3 sequence is CASSLFPFGTSVPNEQFF. The DNA of the CDR3 is TGTGCCAGCAGTTTATTTCCATTTGGGACTAGCGTACCCAATGAGCAGTTCTTC.

The chain is built from TRBV10-3 and TRBJ2-6; no reliable D call. Germline CDR1 ENHRY, CDR2 SYGVKD. The CDR3 totals 15 residues. CDR3 sequence reads: CASSLSSSGANVLTF. Here the CDR3 DNA reads TGTGCTTCCTCACTAAGTTCTTCTGGGGCCAACGTCCTGACTTTC.

The V and J genes are TRBV7-2 and TRBJ2-3, with TRBD2 as a possible D gene (6 bases). V gave up 5 bases and J gave up 0 bases, with 15 bases separating them. In germline, CDR1 is SGHTA, CDR2 FQGNSA. This CDR3 comprises 16 residues. Written as DNA, the CDR3 is TGTGCCAGCAGCCTAACGCGGGATTCTAGCACAGATACGCAGTATTTT. Translated: CASSLTRDSSTDTQYF.

The chain uses TRBV7-2 and TRBJ2-1; the D is unclear. The CDR3 has 14 amino acids. Germline CDR1 is SGHTA and CDR2 is FQGNSA. Trimming pared 7 bases from V and 3 bases from J, leaving 13 bases between. The chain's CDR3 is CASTPWNSYNEQFF. CDR3 in DNA: TGTGCCAGCACCCCATGGAACAGCTACAATGAGCAGTTCTTC. Looking up the rest from reference TRBV7-2 and TRBJ2-1 gives the full variable domain: GAGVSQSPSNKVTEKGKDVELRCDPISGHTALYWYRQSLGQGLEFLIYFQGNSAPDKSGLPSDRFSAERTGGSVSTLTIQRTQQEDSAVYLCASTPWNSYNEQFFGPGTRLTVL.

V and J are TRBV7-2 and TRBJ1-2; D is perhaps TRBD1 (6 bases). This CDR3 has 14 amino acids. In germline, CDR1 is SGHTA, CDR2 FQGNSA. V was clipped by 5 bases and J by 4 bases, with 14 bases between them. The CDR3 loop is CASSPTQGPYGYTF. DNA of the CDR3: TGTGCCAGCAGCCCAACACAGGGACCCTATGGCTACACCTTC.

The chain combines TRBV5-6 with TRBJ2-1; 13 bases are shared with TRBD2. This CDR3 contains 16 residues. The J segment lost 5 bases and the V segment lost 2 bases, leaving 4 bases of the junction unmatched. Germline loops: CDR1 SGHDT, CDR2 YYEEEE. The DNA for the CDR3 is TGTGCCAGCAGCTTTTGGACTAGCGGGAGAAACAATGAGCAGTTCTTC. Encoded protein: CASSFWTSGRNNEQFF.

The rearrangement links TRBV5-1 to TRBJ1-4; 8 nucleotides line up with TRBD1. Germline V gene lookup returns CDR1 SGHRS and CDR2 YFSETQ. V was pared by 7 bases and J by 2 bases, with 4 bases of the junction left unmatched. This CDR3 has 14 amino acids. The CDR3 sequence: CASGQGGTNEKLFF. CDR3 DNA: TGCGCCAGCGGACAGGGCGGCACTAATGAAAAACTGTTTTTT.